Below, 27 T cell receptor beta chains from the same sample are listed, as sequenced in a study of blood T cell repertoires in COVID-19. Profiling relied on immunoSEQ multiplex PCR, and the TCRdb table lists in-frame clones only, not all of them. The sample lists nearly 350,000 clones, under 95% occurring once. Material: peripheral blood. The receptor set was obtained from a young woman who had recovered from COVID-19.

V usage is TRBV5-1 and J usage is TRBJ1-1; D call uncertain. The V gene's germline CDR1 is SGHRS and CDR2 YFSETQ. Trimming pared 0 bases from V and 1 base from J, leaving 16 bases between. The CDR3 totals 17 residues. This CDR3 is CASSLGQSNVGNTEAFF. The CDR3 region has the DNA TGCGCCAGCAGCTTGGGCCAATCCAACGTCGGGAACACTGAAGCTTTCTTT.

V is TRBV6-6 and J is TRBJ2-2; 9 bases line up with TRBD1. The V segment lost 6 bases and the J segment 4 bases; nucleotides outside the gene matches: 21. Germline lookup yields CDR1 MNHNY and CDR2 SVGAGI (reference sequence). The CDR3 consists of 20 residues. DNA for the CDR3: TGTGCCAGCAGCAAAGCCTTTGGGACAGGGCCCCAGGGAAGCACCGGGGAGCTGTTTTTT. It is translated as CASSKAFGTGPQGSTGELFF.

This chain uses TRBV5-1 with TRBJ1-1; D is perhaps TRBD1 (5 bases). Trimming removed 4 bases from V and 5 bases from J, with 18 bases in between. The length of the CDR3 is 15 residues. CDR1 is SGHRS, CDR2 YFSETQ, per germline. CDR3: CASSAGWDGGTEAFF. CDR3 coding DNA: TGCGCCAGCAGCGCGGGATGGGACGGTGGGACTGAAGCTTTCTTT.

The CDR3 sequence: CASSTAFGGAQETQYF. The DNA for the CDR3 is TGTGCCAGTAGTACCGCCTTCGGGGGGGCCCAAGAGACCCAGTACTTC. V and J are TRBV19 and TRBJ2-5; 8 bases fit TRBD2. Germline V gives CDR1 LNHDA, CDR2 SQIVND (reference sequence). This CDR3 contains 16 residues. V trimming: 4 bases; J trimming: 1 base; junction bases outside the gene matches: 8.

The CDR3 nucleotides read TGCGCCAGCAGCCAACATTTACGGACACGGACTAATGAAAAACTGTTTTTT. Encoded protein: CASSQHLRTRTNEKLFF. This chain connects TRBV4-3 to TRBJ1-4; weak D call: TRBD1 (5 bases). There are 17 residues in the CDR3. V was clipped by 2 bases and J by 2 bases, with 15 bases between them. Germline V gives CDR1 LGHNA, CDR2 YSLEER.

This clone came up once. V and J are TRBV5-4 and TRBJ1-1, with D hard to call. This CDR3 contains 13 residues. The germline V gene encodes CDR1 SGHNT and CDR2 YYREEE (reference sequence). V dropped 3 bases and J dropped 0 bases, with 6 bases sitting between them. The CDR3 region is CASSWRLNTEAFF. CDR3 nucleotides: TGTGCCAGCAGCTGGAGGTTGAACACTGAAGCTTTCTTT.

The J gene is TRBJ2-3, the V gene TRBV15, with D possibly TRBD1 on 5 matching bases. The length of the CDR3 is 19 residues. V lost 0 bases and J lost 1, with 20 bases in between. In germline, CDR1 is LNHNV, CDR2 YYDKDF (reference sequence). This CDR3 is CATSRDLPPTVYRTDTQYF. The CDR3 DNA is TGTGCCACCAGCAGAGATCTCCCCCCGACAGTTTACCGCACAGATACGCAGTATTTT.

The V call is TRBV9, the J call TRBJ2-3; 10 nucleotides agree with TRBD2. This CDR3 has 17 amino acids. CDR1 is SGDLS and CDR2 is YYNGEE in the germline V gene. With V trimmed by 0 bases and J by 2 bases, 6 bases remained unmatched. DNA of the CDR3: TGTGCCAGCAGCGTAGAAGCGGGAGGGCTCCCCACAGATACGCAGTATTTT. Its translation: CASSVEAGGLPTDTQYF.

The rearrangement joins TRBV4-3 to TRBJ1-1; TRBD1 matches 8 bases. V was clipped by 5 bases and J by 4 bases; unmatched bases: 9. Germline CDR1 is LGHNA and CDR2 is YSLEER. This CDR3 spans 15 amino acids. This CDR3 is CASSILPGGLTEAFF. CDR3 sequence (DNA): TGCGCCAGCAGCATATTACCAGGGGGCCTCACTGAAGCTTTCTTT.

The chain combines TRBV7-6 with TRBJ1-2, with D uncertain. CDR3 size: 15 residues. Germline CDR1 is SGHVS and CDR2 is FNYEAQ. Trimming left V 1 base short and J 0 bases short, with 9 bases between. DNA for the CDR3: TGTGCCAGCAGCTTAGGCCGGGAAACTAACTATGGCTACACCTTC. Translation: CASSLGRETNYGYTF. Full variable domain (rest looked up from reference TRBV7-6 and TRBJ1-2): GAGVSQSPRYKVTKRGQDVALRCDPISGHVSLYWYRQALGQGPEFLTYFNYEAQQDKSGLPNDRFSAERPEGSISTLTIQRTEQRDSAMYRCASSLGRETNYGYTFGSGTRLTVV.

This clone was observed a few times. The rearrangement joins TRBV30 to TRBJ1-5; tentative D call: TRBD1 (5 bases). Per the germline V gene, CDR1 is GTSNPN and CDR2 is SVGIG (reference sequence). The CDR3 is made up of 13 amino acids. Trimming took 2 bases from V and 4 from J, leaving 9 bases between them. The CDR3 DNA reads as TGTGCCTGGAGTCACGGGGGAAATCAGCCCCAGCATTTT. It yields the protein CAWSHGGNQPQHF. Supplemented by reference TRBV30 and TRBJ1-5, the full variable domain reads SQTIHQWPATLVQPVGSPLSLECTVEGTSNPNLYWYRQAAGRGLQLLFYSVGIGQISSEVPQNLSASRPQDRQFILSSKKLLLSDSGFYLCAWSHGGNQPQHFGDGTRLSIL.

The chain has TRBV19 and TRBJ2-1, with 12 bases matching TRBD2. The CDR3 runs 16 residues. The trim removed 3 bases at V and 2 bases at J, leaving 2 bases unmatched. Germline CDR1 LNHDA, CDR2 SQIVND (reference sequence). As DNA, the CDR3 is TGTGCCAGTAGTATCCGACTAGCGGGAGCCTACAATGAGCAGTTCTTC. As protein: CASSIRLAGAYNEQFF. Filled out from reference TRBV19 and TRBJ2-1, the complete variable domain reads DGGITQSPKYLFRKEGQNVTLSCEQNLNHDAMYWYRQDPGQGLRLIYYSQIVNDFQKGDIAEGYSVSREKKESFPLTVTSAQKNPTAFYLCASSIRLAGAYNEQFFGPGTRLTVL.

The sample holds a few counts of this clone. J is TRBJ1-6 and V is TRBV15; tentative D call: TRBD1 (6 bases). Looked up from germline, CDR1 is LNHNV and CDR2 is YYDKDF (reference sequence). Deletions cut 8 bases from V and 7 bases from J, with 12 bases between. This CDR3 is built from 13 residues. In nucleotides, the CDR3 is TGTGCCACCCAGGGGCCCCGCAATTCACCCCTCCACTTT. It codes for CATQGPRNSPLHF. The entire variable domain, with the rest obtained from reference TRBV15 and TRBJ1-6, is as follows: DAMVIQNPRYQVTQFGKPVTLSCSQTLNHNVMYWYQQKSSQAPKLLFHYYDKDFNNEADTPDNFQSRRPNTSFCFLDIRSPGLGDTAMYLCATQGPRNSPLHFGNGTRLTVT.

This clone was detected once. The chain links TRBV14 to TRBJ1-2; maybe TRBD1 (6 bases). V was trimmed by 1 base and J by 8 bases, leaving 20 bases between them. The CDR3 spans 16 residues. Germline V gene sequence: CDR1 SGHDN, CDR2 FVKESK. The CDR3 sequence is CASSQALTGGLRGYTF. CDR3 in DNA: TGTGCCAGCAGCCAAGCCCTTACCGGGGGGCTAAGGGGCTACACCTTC.

The chain has TRBV6-5 and TRBJ2-7; 8 bases line up with TRBD2. With V trimmed by 6 bases and J by 0 bases, 4 bases remained unmatched. The CDR3 runs 14 residues. CDR1 is MNHEY and CDR2 is SVGAGI in the germline V gene. The chain's CDR3 is CASRRSGASYEQYV. In DNA, the CDR3 is TGTGCCAGCAGACGTAGCGGGGCCTCCTACGAGCAGTACGTC.

The V gene is TRBV18, the J gene TRBJ1-1, with no clear D. Trimming cost V 5 bases and J 5 bases, with 12 bases left between them. This CDR3 has 13 residues. The germline V gene encodes CDR1 KGHSH and CDR2 LQKENI. The CDR3 DNA reads as TGTGCCAGCTCAGCCGACACTGTAACTGAAGCTTTCTTT. It yields the protein CASSADTVTEAFF.

This chain connects TRBV4-1 to TRBJ1-1, with a weak D call TRBD1 (5 bases). Deletions cut 0 bases from V and 9 bases from J, with 20 bases between. This CDR3 is built from 16 residues. Per germline, CDR1 MGHRA and CDR2 YSYEKL. The CDR3 nucleotides are TGCGCCAGCAGCCAAGATAAGGTAGCGGGGAGGGGAAAAGCTTTCTTT. Protein product: CASSQDKVAGRGKAFF.

A single count supports this clone. V and J are TRBV5-1 and TRBJ2-2, with D possibly matching TRBD1 (5 bases). The CDR3 length is 13 residues. CDR1 and CDR2 (germline): SGHRS, YFSETQ. V was clipped by 3 bases and J by 7 bases, with 10 bases between them. DNA for the CDR3: TGCGCCAGCAGCTCAGGGTTGGGCGGGGAGCTGTTTTTT. As protein: CASSSGLGGELFF. Looking up the rest from reference TRBV5-1 and TRBJ2-2 gives the full variable domain: KAGVTQTPRYLIKTRGQQVTLSCSPISGHRSVSWYQQTPGQGLQFLFEYFSETQRNKGNFPGRFSGRQFSNSRSEMNVSTLELGDSALYLCASSSGLGGELFFGEGSRLTVL.

The chain employs TRBV29-1 and TRBJ1-1; TRBD1 matches 7 bases. Germline lookup yields CDR1 SQVTM and CDR2 ANQGSEA. There are 12 residues in the CDR3. The trim removed 5 bases at V and 6 bases at J, leaving 6 bases unmatched. The CDR3 DNA sequence: TGCAGCGTTTCCACAGGGGTCCCTGAAGCTTTCTTT. Its translation: CSVSTGVPEAFF. Together with reference TRBV29-1 and TRBJ1-1, the CDR3 gives the full variable domain: SAVISQKPSRDICQRGTSLTIQCQVDSQVTMMFWYRQQPGQSLTLIATANQGSEATYESGFVIDKFPISRPNLTFSTLTVSNMSPEDSSIYLCSVSTGVPEAFFGQGTRLTVV.

V is TRBV5-4 and J is TRBJ2-1; 8 nucleotides match TRBD2. The germline CDR1 and CDR2 sequences are SGHNT and YYREEE (reference sequence). CDR3 length: 14 residues. The trim removed 0 bases at V and 9 bases at J, leaving 5 bases unmatched. The CDR3 DNA is TGTGCCAGCAGCTTGGGGTCCAGCGGGAGTGAGCAGTTCTTC. As protein: CASSLGSSGSEQFF.

V usage is TRBV29-1 and J usage is TRBJ2-1, with D uncertain. The V end lost 3 bases, the J end lost 2 bases, and 8 bases lay between the germline ends. This CDR3 contains 13 residues. The V gene's germline CDR1 is SQVTM and CDR2 ANQGSEA. CDR3 protein: CSVEAVTYNEQFF. The CDR3 DNA is TGCAGCGTTGAGGCCGTAACCTACAATGAGCAGTTCTTC.

The chain uses TRBV5-8 and TRBJ2-7; D might be TRBD2 (5 bases). The CDR3 is 15 residues long. Germline loops: CDR1 SGHTS, CDR2 YDEGEE. The V and J ends lost 0 bases and 2 bases respectively, with 12 bases between them. The CDR3 region is CASSLGGPYPYEQYV. CDR3 in DNA: TGTGCCAGCAGCTTGGGCGGGCCTTACCCCTACGAGCAGTACGTC.

The V call is TRBV7-9, the J call TRBJ1-1, with D maybe TRBD1 (5 bases). This CDR3 spans 15 amino acids. Trimming removed 7 bases from V and 1 base from J, with 16 bases in between. Germline V gene sequence: CDR1 SEHNR, CDR2 FQNEAQ (reference sequence). The CDR3 here is CASTTGTPRNTEAFF. The CDR3, as DNA: TGTGCCAGCACCACCGGGACTCCACGGAACACTGAAGCTTTCTTT.

This chain connects TRBV19 to TRBJ1-6, with 8 bases identical to TRBD1. The CDR3 extends over 15 amino acids. CDR1 LNHDA and CDR2 SQIVND come from the germline V gene (reference sequence). V trimming: 6 bases; J trimming: 9 bases; junction bases outside the gene matches: 10. CDR3 region: CASRPTGAVGSPLHF. The CDR3 DNA follows: TGTGCCAGTAGGCCGACAGGGGCGGTTGGTTCACCCCTCCACTTT.

The gene calls are TRBV11-2 and TRBJ2-1; TRBD2 might be the D (6 bases). This CDR3 spans 19 amino acids. V dropped 3 bases and J dropped 4 bases, with 25 bases sitting between them. CDR1 is SGHAT, CDR2 FQNNGV, per germline. CDR3 protein: CASSFPTGESFETYNEQFF. The CDR3 DNA sequence: TGTGCCAGCAGCTTCCCGACGGGGGAGAGTTTTGAGACGTACAATGAGCAGTTCTTC.

The V and J genes are TRBV19 and TRBJ1-2; D is unclear. The germline V gene has CDR1 LNHDA and CDR2 SQIVND (reference sequence). Trimming shortened V by 1 base and J by 4 bases, and 13 bases separated the two germline ends. This CDR3 comprises 15 residues. CDR3 sequence: CASSIGAGMGYGYTF. The CDR3 DNA is TGTGCCAGTAGTATAGGGGCCGGGATGGGCTATGGCTACACCTTC. The entire variable domain, with the rest obtained from reference TRBV19 and TRBJ1-2, is as follows: DGGITQSPKYLFRKEGQNVTLSCEQNLNHDAMYWYRQDPGQGLRLIYYSQIVNDFQKGDIAEGYSVSREKKESFPLTVTSAQKNPTAFYLCASSIGAGMGYGYTFGSGTRLTVV.

The chain couples TRBV19 to TRBJ2-1; 9 bases map to TRBD1. The V and J ends lost 4 bases and 9 bases, in that order; junction bases with no gene match: 13. Germline-derived CDR1 and CDR2 are LNHDA and SQIVND (reference sequence). CDR3 length: 16 residues. Here the CDR3 reads CASSTTGGLFYGEQFF. The CDR3 DNA reads TGTGCCAGTAGTACAACAGGGGGCTTATTTTACGGTGAGCAGTTCTTC.